This T cell receptor (beta chain) was observed in a study of cytomegalovirus exposure and HLA in healthy donors. Study information: There were under 130 million unique TCR beta sequences, drawn from about 180 million T cells, in an earlier analysis.

The study ran its PCR with 60 Vbeta and 13 Jbeta primers. Some clones are missing from TCRdb's copy, which holds only in-frame ones; the method was immunoSEQ multiplex PCR. The repertoire holds around 130,000 clones, approximately 67% seen once, with 6.5% in the top ten. Findings and limits, study-wide: Some public TCRs appeared in many individuals, while most sequences were rare. Associated with cytomegalovirus, according to the listing, were 150 to 200 TCR beta chains. In a later analysis, 16,951 TCR beta sequences were associated with HLA alleles at 0.05 false discovery rate.

V was clipped by 0 bases and J by 1 base, with 8 bases between them. From germline, CDR1 is SGHVS and CDR2 FQNEAQ. This CDR3 has 15 residues. Note on this clone: Its specificity is unknown.

This sequence joins TRBV7-8 and TRBJ2-3; no clear D gene. The TCR sequence derives from a woman in her sixties or seventies in good health and CMV-seronegative. Sample: PBMCs. The chain's CDR3 is CASSLARGRTDTQYF. CDR3 DNA: TGTGCCAGCAGCTTAGCGCGTGGTCGCACAGATACGCAGTATTTT.